The clone carrying this T cell receptor beta chain was observed many times. Germline CDR1 and CDR2: SQVTM and ANQGSEA. The CDR3 loop spans 18 amino acids. The V and J ends lost 7 bases and 1 base, in that order; junction bases with no gene match: 17. The sample originates from a study of T cells in Graves' hyperthyroidism and ophthalmopathy. RNA transcripts were the template for amplifying TCR beta CDR3 regions. TCR CDR3 underwent first-round RT-PCR with the HTBI primer set. TCRdb reanalysed the multiplex PCR reads using MiXCR and keeps one entry per CDR3 protein. The table has about 640,000 distinct CDR3 sequences, about 14% seen once.

This clonotype was obtained from a woman aged 45-59 years with Graves' ophthalmopathy. This sequence joins TRBV29-1 and TRBJ2-1; 9 nucleotides align to TRBD2. Sequenced material: blood. The CDR3 DNA reads TGCAGCGATCCCCAAACGGTGGCTAGCGGGACTTCCTACAATGAGCAGTTCTTC. Encoded protein: CSDPQTVASGTSYNEQFF.